This entry features one T cell receptor beta chain sequence. Antigen unknown. Profiling relied on immunoSEQ multiplex PCR, and the TCRdb table lists in-frame clones only, not all of them. The table lists some 240,000 clones, more than 65% of them singletons. Unstimulated Tregs (CD4+CD25+CD127-) and CD4+CD25- non-Tregs were sorted from PBMCs. This record comes from a study of Tregs in tolerant kidney transplant recipients. CDR3 length equals 13 residues. Study-wide results and caveats: This study did not directly address biological reproducibility.

Specimen: CD4+ T cells from blood. The TCR originated in a human donor in good health. The J gene is TRBJ1-3, the V gene TRBV21-1; no DNA check was done on the table's D call, TRBD1. TRBV21-1 is given as a pseudogene. The CDR3 nucleotides are TGTGCCAGCAGCAAAAGAACAGGGCACACCATATATTTT. As protein: CASSKRTGHTIYF.